The sequence of this T cell receptor beta chain was determined in a study of beta chain features in type 1 diabetes. Study-wide context: Patients did not differ from healthy donors in age, gender or cell yield. Study results and caveats: Among all four CD4+ subsets, Type 1 diabetes patients had TCRB CDR3s that were moderately but significantly shorter. Naive, central memory and regulatory TCRB repertoires appeared more similar among patients than healthy donors. Since sequencing was performed on cDNA, cells with high TCR expression could be over-represented.

This clone has a handful of counts. Its antigen remains unknown. Sorted cells reached over 95% purity in every population. Every isolated RNA sample was fully reverse transcribed, so sequencing captured expressed TCRB transcripts. The method was immunoSEQ multiplex PCR; TCRdb's version includes in-frame clones alone and lacks a portion of them. The sample has around 310,000 clones, approximately 12% seen once; the top ten hold 0.013% to 0.015%. This clonotype was sampled from a woman aged 18-29 years with type 1 diabetes. The sequenced sample was naive CD4+ T cells from blood.

The CDR3 reads CASSRGGQLDNQPQHF. CDR3 coding DNA: TGTGCCAGCAGCCGCGGGGGGCAGCTCGACAATCAGCCCCAGCATTTT. V is TRBV16 and J is TRBJ1-5; tentative D call: TRBD1 (6 bases). Trimming shortened V by 4 bases and J by 3 bases, and 16 bases separated the two germline ends. In germline, CDR1 is KGHSY, CDR2 FQNENV. This CDR3 is built from 16 residues.